These T cell receptor beta chains were read from a single sample in a study of blood T cell repertoires in COVID-19. Libraries were prepared by immunoSEQ multiplex PCR; TCRdb keeps only in-frame clonotypes and omits some of them. The data hold approximately 200,000 clones, with 86% observed a single time. Material: peripheral blood. These TCRs come from a young woman with active or convalescent COVID-19. Both conserved end residues are part of each CDR3. The D gene is left open where the match is weak. For some rows the clone size is stated as once, few or many, or as a class when expanded; others skip it.

clone size	V gene	J gene	D gene	CDR3 protein	CDR3 DNA
-	TRBV3-1/TRBV3-2	TRBJ1-6	TRBD1	CASSPRTGGFSPLHF	TGTGCCAGCAGCCCGCGGACAGGGGGTTTTTCACCCCTCCACTTT
-	TRBV27	TRBJ1-6	-	CASSSYDSHNSPLHF	TGTGCCAGCAGCTCGTACGACAGCCATAATTCACCCCTCCACTTT
few	TRBV7-9	TRBJ1-1	TRBD1	CASSSATGSAFF	TGTGCCAGCAGCTCAGCGACAGGGTCGGCTTTCTTT
-	TRBV3-1/TRBV3-2	TRBJ2-4	-	CASSQRTDLIQYF	TGTGCCAGCAGCCAGCGGACAGATCTAATTCAGTACTTC
-	TRBV7-9	TRBJ1-2	-	CASSPGTENYGYTF	TGTGCCAGCAGCCCCGGAACAGAGAACTATGGCTACACCTTC
few	TRBV6-5	TRBJ1-4	-	CASSLGGGSKEKLFF	TGTGCCAGCAGTTTGGGCGGGGGGTCTAAAGAAAAACTGTTTTTT
few	TRBV9	TRBJ1-5	-	CASTLNQPQHF	TGTGCCAGCACCCTTAATCAGCCCCAGCATTTT
once	TRBV27	TRBJ2-2	TRBD2	CASSRLAEYTGELFF	TGTGCCAGCAGTCGACTAGCGGAGTACACCGGGGAGCTGTTTTTT
-	TRBV12-3/TRBV12-4	TRBJ1-1	-	CASSRQVVLEAFF	TGTGCCAGCTCGAGACAGGTTGTTCTTGAAGCTTTCTTT
-	TRBV27	TRBJ2-1	TRBD2	CASRPTSGSLNEQFF	TGTGCCAGCAGGCCAACTAGCGGGAGTCTGAATGAGCAGTTCTTC
-	TRBV19	TRBJ2-2	TRBD2	CASSPRTSLPGELFF	TGTGCCAGTAGTCCAAGGACTAGTCTGCCCGGGGAGCTGTTTTTT
-	TRBV5-4	TRBJ1-5	-	CASSPGGVDQPQHF	TGTGCCAGCAGCCCTGGGGGGGTGGATCAGCCCCAGCATTTT
-	TRBV5-1	TRBJ1-1	TRBD1	CASSAQGGTEAFF	TGCGCCAGCAGCGCCCAGGGGGGTACTGAAGCTTTCTTT
-	TRBV6-5	TRBJ2-5	-	CASSYSSGPKRPQYF	TGTGCCAGCAGTTACTCGTCAGGGCCCAAGAGACCCCAGTACTTC
few	TRBV30	TRBJ2-1	TRBD2	CAWSELAGAYFDNEQFF	TGTGCCTGGAGCGAGCTAGCGGGGGCCTACTTTGACAATGAGCAGTTCTTC
-	TRBV27	TRBJ1-1	-	CASSPQVNTEAFF	TGTGCCAGCAGTCCCCAGGTGAACACTGAAGCTTTCTTT
-	TRBV5-6	TRBJ2-7	TRBD2	CASSLASGGRTAYEQYF	TGTGCCAGCAGCTTGGCGTCCGGCGGGAGGACTGCCTACGAGCAGTACTTC
-	TRBV19	TRBJ1-6	-	CASSTKTQGRTNSPLHF	TGTGCCAGTAGTACAAAAACACAGGGAAGGACAAACTCACCCCTCCACTTT
-	TRBV7-2	TRBJ2-3	TRBD2	CASSLVAGGWDTQYF	TGTGCCAGCAGCTTGGTAGCGGGAGGGTGGGATACGCAGTATTTT
-	TRBV18	TRBJ1-5	-	CASSTGHQNQPQHF	TGTGCCAGCTCAACCGGACACCAAAATCAGCCCCAGCATTTT
-	TRBV6-1	TRBJ1-2	TRBD1	CASSTGQGGYTF	TGTGCCAGCAGTACCGGACAGGGTGGCTACACCTTC
-	TRBV28	TRBJ2-1	TRBD2	CASSRTSRSPNEQFF	TGTGCCAGCAGTCGGACTAGCCGCTCCCCAAATGAGCAGTTCTTC
-	TRBV9	TRBJ2-2	TRBD2	CASSPPTSGGASGELFF	TGTGCCAGCAGCCCTCCCACTAGCGGGGGGGCCTCCGGGGAGCTGTTTTTT
-	TRBV12-5	TRBJ2-1	TRBD1	CASGLALTGYNEQFF	TGTGCTAGTGGTTTGGCGTTGACAGGGTACAATGAGCAGTTCTTC
-	TRBV5-1	TRBJ2-2	-	CASSLAPPSTNTGELFF	TGCGCCAGCAGCTTGGCCCCACCGAGCACGAACACCGGGGAGCTGTTTTTT
-	TRBV4-2	TRBJ2-5	TRBD2	CASSQEAGREETQYF	TGTGCCAGCAGCCAAGAAGCCGGGAGGGAAGAGACCCAGTACTTC
-	TRBV30	TRBJ2-2	TRBD2	CARGLATGELFF	TGTGCCCGCGGACTAGCCACCGGGGAGCTGTTTTTT
-	TRBV9	TRBJ1-3	-	CASSPLPQGPRSGNTIYF	TGTGCCAGCAGCCCCCTCCCCCAGGGTCCCAGATCAGGAAACACCATATATTTT
-	TRBV12-5	TRBJ2-1	TRBD1	CASGLVGTGADEQFF	TGTGCTAGTGGTTTGGTGGGGACAGGGGCTGATGAGCAGTTCTTC
-	TRBV4-1	TRBJ2-7	TRBD2	CASSQRWASGSIYEQYF	TGCGCCAGCAGCCAAAGATGGGCTAGCGGGAGTATCTACGAGCAGTACTTC
-	TRBV6-6	TRBJ2-5	-	CASSLQFSQETQYF	TGTGCCAGCAGCCTACAGTTTTCTCAAGAGACCCAGTACTTC
-	TRBV19	TRBJ2-5	-	CAIRVGETQYF	TGTGCCATTCGGGTCGGGGAGACCCAGTACTTC
-	TRBV5-1	TRBJ1-1	TRBD1	CASPRGLGDEAFF	TGCGCCAGTCCCAGGGGGCTCGGGGATGAAGCTTTCTTT
-	TRBV10-2	TRBJ2-7	TRBD2	CASSAPGLGYEQYF	TGCGCCAGCAGCGCCCCGGGACTAGGTTACGAGCAGTACTTC
-	TRBV27	TRBJ2-1	-	CASSPWSSADPYNEQFF	TGTGCCAGCAGTCCCTGGAGTAGCGCAGACCCCTACAATGAGCAGTTCTTC
-	TRBV6-5	TRBJ1-5	-	CASSYGGGSNQPQHF	TGTGCCAGCAGTTACGGAGGTGGGAGCAATCAGCCCCAGCATTTT
-	TRBV30	TRBJ1-6	-	CAWRNPSSYNSPLHF	TGTGCCTGGAGAAATCCGAGCTCCTATAATTCACCCCTCCACTTT
-	TRBV4-2	TRBJ1-3	TRBD1	CASRARGQASGNTIYF	TGTGCCAGCAGAGCTCGGGGACAGGCCTCTGGAAACACCATATATTTT
-	TRBV5-6	TRBJ1-2	TRBD1	CASSSGQTYGYTF	TGTGCCAGCAGCTCGGGACAGACCTATGGCTACACCTTC
-	TRBV11-3	TRBJ2-3	TRBD2	CASTPGLSTDTQYF	TGTGCCAGCACCCCGGGACTAAGCACAGATACGCAGTATTTT
-	TRBV19	TRBJ2-7	-	CASSRTGSSYEQYF	TGTGCCAGTAGTCGGACTGGAAGCTCCTACGAGCAGTACTTC
-	TRBV28	TRBJ1-1	-	CASSLAREAFF	TGTGCCAGCAGTTTAGCGAGAGAAGCTTTCTTT
few	TRBV15	TRBJ1-1	-	CATSRDRGGNTEAFF	TGTGCCACCAGCAGAGATAGAGGGGGGAACACTGAAGCTTTCTTT
-	TRBV7-9	TRBJ1-1	-	CASSLERQGNTEAFF	TGTGCCAGCAGCTTAGAACGGCAGGGGAACACTGAAGCTTTCTTT
once	TRBV7-9	TRBJ2-6	-	CASSREVEANVLTF	TGTGCCAGCAGCCGCGAGGTAGAGGCCAACGTCCTGACTTTC
few	TRBV12-3/TRBV12-4	TRBJ2-1	-	CASSSWSHNEQFF	TGTGCCAGCAGTTCATGGAGCCACAATGAGCAGTTCTTC
-	TRBV19	TRBJ2-1	TRBD2	CASSTPGLAGSNEQFF	TGTGCCAGTAGTACCCCGGGACTAGCGGGATCCAATGAGCAGTTCTTC
-	TRBV5-1	TRBJ1-5	-	CASLRRENQPQHF	TGCGCCAGCCTCCGGCGGGAAAATCAGCCCCAGCATTTT
-	TRBV5-4	TRBJ2-5	TRBD1	CASSQQGASETQYF	TGTGCCAGCAGCCAACAGGGGGCATCGGAGACCCAGTACTTC
once	TRBV6-6	TRBJ2-5	-	CASTQQGSKETQYF	TGTGCCAGCACCCAACAGGGAAGTAAAGAGACCCAGTACTTC
-	TRBV5-1	TRBJ2-1	TRBD2	CASSFLAGEGNNEQFF	TGCGCCAGCAGCTTTCTAGCGGGAGAAGGGAACAATGAGCAGTTCTTC
-	TRBV19	TRBJ2-3	TRBD2	CASRSGGAVPTDTQYF	TGTGCCAGTCGCAGCGGGGGGGCCGTTCCCACAGATACGCAGTATTTT
-	TRBV6-5	TRBJ1-5	TRBD1	CASSQTGGNNQPQHF	TGTGCCAGCAGCCAGACAGGGGGGAACAATCAGCCCCAGCATTTT